The next 26 T cell receptor beta chains were all read from a single sample in a study of T cell responses to AZD1222 COVID-19 vaccine. The repertoire was sequenced with immunoSEQ multiplex PCR; TCRdb's copy has only in-frame clones and lacks some. The sample carries roughly 86,000 clones, roughly nine tenths recorded once. The sample consisted of peripheral blood, taken on day 0 of AZD1222 vaccination. Receptors originate from an adult in good health.

CDR3 residues: CASSVGQLDYGYTF. The CDR3 DNA reads as TGTGCCAGCAGCGTAGGACAACTAGACTATGGCTACACCTTC. This chain uses TRBV9 with TRBJ1-2; D is undetermined. Germline CDR1 SGDLS, CDR2 YYNGEE. This CDR3 is 14 amino acids long. V shed 0 bases and J shed 3 bases, with 9 bases lying between them.

This chain uses TRBV19 with TRBJ2-4, with 9 nucleotides matching TRBD2. Germline V gives CDR1 LNHDA, CDR2 SQIVND (reference sequence). The CDR3 is made up of 16 amino acids. The trim removed 2 bases at V and 16 bases at J, leaving 18 bases unmatched. The CDR3 protein is CASSILAAGGPRSGYF. CDR3 sequence (DNA): TGTGCCAGTAGTATACTCGCAGCGGGAGGCCCACGCTCAGGATACTTC.

V and J are TRBV10-1 and TRBJ2-7; no definite D call. Trimming cost V 5 bases and J 5 bases, with 13 bases left between them. CDR3 length: 13 residues. CDR1 WNHNN and CDR2 SYGVQD come from the germline V gene (reference sequence). CDR3 sequence reads: CASSRRPTHEQYF. The CDR3 DNA reads as TGCGCCAGCAGTCGTCGGCCCACTCACGAGCAGTACTTC.

The chain uses TRBV29-1 and TRBJ2-5; the D call may be TRBD1 or TRBD2 (5 bases each). The CDR3 spans 13 residues. Germline CDR1 reads SQVTM; CDR2 reads ANQGSEA. Deletions cut 2 bases from V and 2 bases from J, with 9 bases between. CDR3 amino acids: CSVERDPQETQYF. CDR3 DNA sequence: TGCAGCGTTGAACGGGACCCGCAAGAGACCCAGTACTTC. Supplemented by reference TRBV29-1 and TRBJ2-5, the full variable domain reads SAVISQKPSRDICQRGTSLTIQCQVDSQVTMMFWYRQQPGQSLTLIATANQGSEATYESGFVIDKFPISRPNLTFSTLTVSNMSPEDSSIYLCSVERDPQETQYFGPGTRLLVL.

V is TRBV28 and J is TRBJ2-2; 7 nucleotides line up with TRBD1. V trimming: 5 bases; J trimming: 5 bases; junction bases outside the gene matches: 8. This CDR3 is built from 15 residues. The germline V gene encodes CDR1 MDHEN and CDR2 SYDVKM. As DNA, the CDR3 is TGTGCCAGCAGTCGTACAGACAGGGATACCGGGGAGCTGTTTTTT. This translates into CASSRTDRDTGELFF. The whole variable domain, filled in from reference TRBV28 and TRBJ2-2, reads DVKVTQSSRYLVKRTGEKVFLECVQDMDHENMFWYRQDPGLGLRLIYFSYDVKMKEKGDIPEGYSVSREKKERFSLILESASTNQTSMYLCASSRTDRDTGELFFGEGSRLTVL.

This rearrangement joins TRBV30 to TRBJ2-3; 16 bases map to TRBD2. The CDR3 consists of 19 residues. CDR1 and CDR2 (germline): GTSNPN, SVGIG (reference sequence). The ends lost 3 bases at V and 0 bases at J; junction bases unmatched: 9. The CDR3 is CAWRAGTSGRGPSTDTQYF. CDR3 sequence (DNA): TGTGCCTGGAGGGCCGGGACTAGCGGGAGGGGCCCCAGCACAGATACGCAGTATTTT.

The V gene is TRBV3-1 (or the pseudogene TRBV3-2), the J gene TRBJ2-4; D is unclear. The V end lost 1 base, the J end lost 0 bases, and 19 bases lay between the germline ends. The CDR3 is 19 residues long. Germline CDR1 and CDR2: LGHDT and YNNKEL (reference sequence). The DNA for the CDR3 is TGTGCCAGCAGCCAAGGGGTAGGTGCCTCCCCGACAGCCAAAAACATTCAGTACTTC. It is translated as CASSQGVGASPTAKNIQYF.

This chain uses TRBV18 with TRBJ2-5; 10 nucleotides match TRBD1. The CDR3 covers 15 residues. V trimming: 0 bases; J trimming: 5 bases; junction bases outside the gene matches: 3. Per the germline V gene, CDR1 is KGHSH and CDR2 is LQKENI. The CDR3 nucleotides are TGTGCCAGCTCACCACCGTGGACAGGGGGGGAGACCCAGTACTTC. It yields the protein CASSPPWTGGETQYF. Together with reference TRBV18 and TRBJ2-5, the CDR3 gives the full variable domain: NAGVMQNPRHLVRRRGQEARLRCSPMKGHSHVYWYRQLPEEGLKFMVYLQKENIIDESGMPKERFSAEFPKEGPSILRIQQVVRGDSAAYFCASSPPWTGGETQYFGPGTRLLVL.

The rearrangement uses TRBV27 and TRBJ2-5, with TRBD2 identical over 12 bases. V was pared by 5 bases and J by 5 bases, with 6 bases of the junction left unmatched. The CDR3 has 15 amino acids. The V gene's germline CDR1 is MNHEY and CDR2 SMNVEV (reference sequence). The CDR3 sequence: CASSRRLAGAETQYF. CDR3 nucleotide sequence: TGTGCCAGCAGTCGCCGACTAGCGGGAGCTGAGACCCAGTACTTC.

The chain is built from TRBV4-3 and TRBJ2-3, with D tentatively TRBD1 or TRBD2 (6 bases each). The CDR3 spans 15 residues. Per the germline V gene, CDR1 is LGHNA and CDR2 is YSLEER. The ends were cut back, 1 base at V and 14 bases at J, with 22 bases in the middle. DNA for the CDR3: TGCGCCAGCAGCCAAGTATCACTAGCAGGGGATGAGAGGTATTTT. It codes for CASSQVSLAGDERYF.

This clone was recorded only once. V and J are TRBV6-6 and TRBJ2-7, with D perhaps TRBD2 (5 bases). Per germline, CDR1 MNHNY and CDR2 SVGAGI (reference sequence). The CDR3 is made up of 13 amino acids. The ends were cut back, 5 bases at V and 3 bases at J, with 11 bases in the middle. The CDR3 spells CASSPDGDYEQYF. As DNA, the CDR3 is TGTGCCAGCAGTCCGGACGGGGACTACGAGCAGTACTTC.

J is TRBJ2-5 and V is TRBV28; D is unclear. V lost 6 bases to trimming and J lost 2 bases, with 16 bases between them. The CDR3 spans 15 residues. Germline assignment: CDR1 MDHEN and CDR2 SYDVKM. The CDR3 region has the DNA TGTGCCAGCAGCTCCAGCTGGTGGGCTCAAGAGACCCAGTACTTC. This sequence encodes CASSSSWWAQETQYF.

This rearrangement joins TRBV6-2 or TRBV6-3 to TRBJ1-1; D possibly corresponds to TRBD1 (5 bases). The CDR3 loop spans 12 amino acids. Trimming stripped 5 bases from V and 9 bases from J, with 13 bases between. Germline values: CDR1 MNHEY, CDR2 SVGEGT. CDR3 DNA sequence: TGTGCCAGCAGTCGAACCCAGGGCCAAGCTTTCTTT. Protein: CASSRTQGQAFF.

The rearrangement links TRBV3-1 (or the pseudogene TRBV3-2) to TRBJ2-7, with a weak D call TRBD2 (6 bases). CDR1 and CDR2 (germline): LGHDT, YNNKEL (reference sequence). The CDR3 consists of 12 residues. Trimming stripped 1 base from V and 7 bases from J, with 8 bases between. This chain's CDR3 is CASSQGRDEQYF. The CDR3, as DNA: TGTGCCAGCAGCCAAGGGAGGGATGAGCAGTACTTC.

The chain uses TRBV29-1 and TRBJ2-1; TRBD2 is a possible D gene (6 bases). Germline assignment: CDR1 SQVTM and CDR2 ANQGSEA. The CDR3 is made up of 13 amino acids. Trimming removed 3 bases from V and 7 bases from J, with 13 bases in between. DNA for the CDR3: TGCAGCGTTGACGGGTACGGGAGTAATGAGCAGTTCTTC. This codes for CSVDGYGSNEQFF.

The chain recombines TRBV15 with TRBJ2-1, with D perhaps assigned TRBD1 or TRBD2 (5 bases each). CDR1 is LNHNV, CDR2 YYDKDF, per germline (reference sequence). This CDR3 has 14 amino acids. The V end was cut by 5 bases, the J end by 7 bases, with 15 bases between. The CDR3 is CATSWPGPQNEQFF. CDR3 nucleotide sequence: TGTGCCACCAGCTGGCCGGGACCGCAGAATGAGCAGTTCTTC.

This chain links TRBV6-4 with TRBJ2-2; 8 nucleotides align to TRBD2. From germline, CDR1 is MRHNA and CDR2 SNTAGT. The CDR3 consists of 15 residues. Trimming cost V 2 bases and J 1 base; bases outside gene matches: 0. CDR3 sequence reads: CASSDAGGNTGELFF. The DNA of the CDR3 is TGTGCCAGCAGTGACGCGGGAGGGAACACCGGGGAGCTGTTTTTT.

The rearrangement uses TRBV18 and TRBJ2-1; D is unresolved. From germline, CDR1 is KGHSH and CDR2 LQKENI. With 0 bases removed from V and 6 bases from J, the gap between germline ends came to 3 bases. The CDR3 sequence is 12 residues long. This CDR3 is CASSPPLNEQFF. The CDR3 DNA sequence: TGTGCCAGCTCACCACCGCTCAATGAGCAGTTCTTC.

The chain joins TRBV28 to TRBJ2-4, with 12 bases lining up with TRBD1. V shed 3 bases, J shed 15 bases, and the junction held 6 bases outside the gene matches. The CDR3 totals 13 residues. Germline CDR1 MDHEN, CDR2 SYDVKM. The CDR3 nucleotides read TGTGCCAGCAGTTTCGGGACAGGGGGCCAGGGGTACTTC. Protein: CASSFGTGGQGYF.

The J gene is TRBJ1-2, the V gene TRBV5-1; TRBD1 matches 8 bases. This CDR3 has 17 amino acids. Germline V gene data show CDR1 as SGHRS and CDR2 as YFSETQ. Unmatched junction bases numbered 19, after V lost 4 bases and J lost 8 bases. The CDR3 DNA sequence: TGCGCCAGCAGCACTCATGCAGCCGGGAACAGGGGGAGCGGCTACACCTTC. Translating it yields CASSTHAAGNRGSGYTF.

This clone was counted only a few times. The genes are TRBV7-2 and TRBJ1-5; D may be TRBD1 (5 bases). The CDR3 covers 14 residues. Germline V CDR1 and CDR2: SGHTA, FQGNSA. Between the trimmed V and J ends, which lost 5 bases and 1 base, there was a span of 9 bases. The DNA for the CDR3 is TGTGCCAGCAGCCGTAGACAGAGCAATCAGCCCCAGCATTTT. Its protein product is CASSRRQSNQPQHF. Looking up the rest from reference TRBV7-2 and TRBJ1-5 gives the full variable domain: GAGVSQSPSNKVTEKGKDVELRCDPISGHTALYWYRQSLGQGLEFLIYFQGNSAPDKSGLPSDRFSAERTGGSVSTLTIQRTQQEDSAVYLCASSRRQSNQPQHFGDGTRLSIL.

The J gene is TRBJ2-1, the V gene TRBV11-3; 10 nucleotides match TRBD2. The CDR3 is made up of 15 amino acids. Germline CDR1 is SGHNT and CDR2 is YENEEA. Trimming took 5 bases from V and 8 from J; bases not matched to a gene: 9. CDR3 DNA: TGTGCCAGCAGCCCCGGGACTAGCGATCGGGATGAGCAGTTCTTC. This encodes CASSPGTSDRDEQFF.

This sequence joins TRBV7-3 and TRBJ2-1, with 8 bases matching TRBD1. The CDR3 totals 14 residues. J gave up 3 bases and V 5 bases, and 3 bases lay outside the gene matches. Per the germline V gene, CDR1 is SGHTA and CDR2 is FQGTGA. As DNA, the CDR3 is TGTGCCAGCAGCCGCACAGGGGGCTACAATGAGCAGTTCTTC. Translated, it gives CASSRTGGYNEQFF.

This chain links TRBV25-1 with TRBJ2-1; 7 nucleotides line up with TRBD1. Germline loops: CDR1 MGHDK, CDR2 SYGVNS. The J segment lost 6 bases and the V segment lost 3 bases, leaving 8 bases of the junction unmatched. The CDR3 consists of 15 residues. The CDR3 nucleotides are TGTGCCAGCAGTGACCTAACGGCAGGGGGCAATGAGCAGTTCTTC. Translation: CASSDLTAGGNEQFF.

This chain uses TRBV7-9 with TRBJ2-2; the D is unclear. CDR3 length equals 17 residues. CDR1 SEHNR and CDR2 FQNEAQ come from the germline V gene (reference sequence). Trimming pared 4 bases from V and 8 bases from J, leaving 23 bases between. In nucleotides, the CDR3 is TGTGCCAGCAGCTATATAATCCGGACGGTCAACGGGGGGGAGCTGTTTTTT. It codes for CASSYIIRTVNGGELFF.

The chain employs TRBV11-2 and TRBJ2-4, with TRBD1 identical over 7 bases. The junction had 19 bases not matched to a gene; V was cut back by 5 bases and J by 3 bases. The CDR3 runs 19 residues. Germline V gene sequence: CDR1 SGHAT, CDR2 FQNNGV. CDR3 protein: CASSPRDRRTRRDKNIQYF. CDR3 coding DNA: TGTGCCAGCAGCCCTCGGGACAGACGGACTCGTAGGGACAAAAACATTCAGTACTTC.